What follows are 4 T cell receptor beta chains derived from one specimen sequenced in a study of blood T cell repertoires in COVID-19. Produced via immunoSEQ multiplex PCR; TCRdb's table is partial and in-frame only. In the table there are 140,000 or so clones, approximately 89% of which are singletons. Sequenced sample: peripheral blood. Receptors were obtained from a woman aged 45-65 years with acute or convalescent COVID-19.

The rearrangement joins TRBV19 to TRBJ1-5; D possibly corresponds to TRBD1 (6 bases). Germline assignment: CDR1 LNHDA and CDR2 SQIVND (reference sequence). V was cut by 6 bases and J by 2 bases, with 11 bases left in between. The CDR3 spans 14 residues. CDR3 sequence reads: CASRKNRGNQPQHF. Written as DNA, the CDR3 is TGTGCCAGTAGGAAAAACAGGGGCAATCAGCCCCAGCATTTT.

The chain uses TRBV3-1 (or the pseudogene TRBV3-2) and TRBJ1-4; 9 bases agree with TRBD1. V trimming: 2 bases; J trimming: 5 bases; junction bases outside the gene matches: 9. The germline CDR1 and CDR2 sequences are LGHDT and YNNKEL (reference sequence). The CDR3 has 17 residues. The CDR3 region is CASSQRGVGQGNEKLFF. DNA of the CDR3: TGTGCCAGCAGCCAAAGGGGGGTAGGACAGGGGAATGAAAAACTGTTTTTT.

This chain uses TRBV15 with TRBJ1-1; D is possibly TRBD1 (5 bases). The CDR3 loop spans 15 amino acids. Germline-derived CDR1 and CDR2 are LNHNV and YYDKDF (reference sequence). Trimming removed 0 bases at V and 0 bases at J, with 8 bases between. CDR3 in amino acids: CATSREGRVNTEAFF. In DNA, the CDR3 is TGTGCCACCAGCAGAGAGGGCAGGGTGAACACTGAAGCTTTCTTT.

The chain employs TRBV19 and TRBJ2-5; 8 bases match TRBD1. The germline V gene has CDR1 LNHDA and CDR2 SQIVND (reference sequence). The CDR3 is made up of 15 amino acids. After removal of 2 bases from V and 5 bases from J, the junction contained 7 bases not matched to a gene. The CDR3 bases are TGTGCCAGTAGTATATCAGGGGGCCTCTCCGAGACCCAGTACTTC. Amino acids: CASSISGGLSETQYF.